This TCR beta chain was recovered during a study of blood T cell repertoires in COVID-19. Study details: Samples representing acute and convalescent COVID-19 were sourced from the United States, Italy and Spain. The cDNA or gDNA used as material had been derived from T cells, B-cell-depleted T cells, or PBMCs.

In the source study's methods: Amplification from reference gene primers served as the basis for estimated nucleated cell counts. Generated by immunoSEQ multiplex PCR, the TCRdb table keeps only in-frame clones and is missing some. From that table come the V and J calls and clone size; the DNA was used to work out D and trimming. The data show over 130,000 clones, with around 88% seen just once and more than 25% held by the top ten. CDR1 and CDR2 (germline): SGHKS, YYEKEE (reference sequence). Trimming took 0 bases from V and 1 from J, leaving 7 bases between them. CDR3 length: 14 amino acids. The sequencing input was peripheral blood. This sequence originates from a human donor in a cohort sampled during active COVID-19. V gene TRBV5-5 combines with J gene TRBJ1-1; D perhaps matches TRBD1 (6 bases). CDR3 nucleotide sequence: TGTGCCAGCAGCTTGGACAGGGCGAACACTGAAGCTTTCTTT. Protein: CASSLDRANTEAFF.